A single sample gave rise to the 5 T cell receptor beta chains below, sequenced in a study of blood T cells in healthy people across ages. Through a sample-barcoded 5' primer and a J-beta primer mix, a second PCR was run for roughly 7 to 12 cycles. TCRdb fed the 5' RACE reads into MiXCR, producing one record per CDR3 protein. The sample contains 500,000 to 550,000 distinct CDR3 sequences, about 24% of which appear only once. Separately, the same data were catalogued under a study of T cells of mothers and their children.

Material: blood. The receptors come from a boy between 10 and 17 years old in good health.

The chain carries TRBV7-2 and TRBJ2-7, with D possibly being TRBD1 (6 bases). CDR1 SGHTA and CDR2 FQGNSA come from the germline V gene. The V gene lost 5 bases and the J gene lost 2 bases, with 16 bases spanning the gap. The length of the CDR3 is 15 residues. CDR3 sequence (DNA): TGTGCCAGCAGCCTCGGGACAACTCCTACCTACGAGCAGTACTTC. Amino acids: CASSLGTTPTYEQYF.

This clonotype was detected a few times. V usage is TRBV4-3 and J usage is TRBJ2-1; 11 positions agree with TRBD1. Germline CDR1 is LGHNA and CDR2 is YSLEER. This CDR3 spans 18 amino acids. The ends lost 3 bases at V and 9 bases at J; junction bases unmatched: 16. CDR3 nucleotides: TGCGCCAGCAGCCAGGGACCTGGCCCAGGACAGGGGGCGATTGAGCAGTTCTTC. As protein: CASSQGPGPGQGAIEQFF.

The chain carries TRBV12-3 or TRBV12-4 and TRBJ1-2; D gene uncertain. The V end lost 6 bases, the J end lost 0 bases, and 17 bases lay between the germline ends. The CDR3 consists of 16 residues. This CDR3 reads CASRPAPDDPNYGYTF. In nucleotides, the CDR3 is TGTGCCAGCAGACCCGCACCGGACGACCCTAACTATGGCTACACCTTC.

The chain recombines TRBV20-1 with TRBJ2-3; TRBD1 matches 12 bases. This CDR3 spans 13 amino acids. CDR1 is DFQATT, CDR2 SNEGSKA, per germline (reference sequence). The CDR3 spells CSRGQGATDTQYF. The CDR3 DNA sequence: TGCAGCCGGGGACAGGGGGCAACAGATACGCAGTATTTT.

This clonotype turned up a few times. The chain joins TRBV10-3 to TRBJ2-7, with 7 nucleotides matching TRBD1. V lost 4 bases to trimming and J lost 0 bases; unmatched junction nucleotides: 3. CDR3 size: 14 residues. CDR1 ENHRY and CDR2 SYGVKD come from the germline V gene. CDR3: CAISGGTDSYEQYF. The CDR3 bases are TGTGCCATCAGTGGTGGGACAGACTCCTACGAGCAGTACTTC.